This T cell receptor (beta chain) was found in a study of human CD8 memory T cell subsets. Per germline, CDR1 SQVTM and CDR2 ANQGSEA. The CDR3 runs to 16 residues. A UMI-labeled 5' RACE approach was the method that produced the TCR beta libraries. TCRdb re-analyzed the 5' RACE reads; it lists each CDR3 protein once, without DNA. The table for this sample gives some 7,000 distinct CDR3 sequences. Sequenced input: CD8+ T cells from PBMCs. The chain links TRBV29-1 to TRBJ2-7; the D call of TRBD1 rests on TCRdb alone, since no DNA is present to check it. The TCR comes from a human donor in good health. The CDR3 is CSVTSIGGGSSYEQYF.